The clone carrying this T cell receptor (beta chain) was observed a handful of times. What it binds is not known. This record comes from a study of beta chain features in type 1 diabetes. All of the isolated RNA was reverse transcribed, so expressed TCRB transcripts were sequenced. Sequenced by immunoSEQ multiplex PCR; TCRdb stores in-frame clones only, minus some. Altogether 300,000 to 350,000 clones are present, about a tenth being singletons, with the ten largest covering approximately 1%. Regarding the study as a whole: Patients with Type 1 diabetes showed moderately but significantly shorter TCRB CDR3s in all four CD4+ subsets.

Sequenced input: central memory CD4+ T cells from blood. The receptor was derived from a man younger than 40 with type 1 diabetes.

The CDR3 loop reads CASSYSGQNPYEQYF. In DNA, the CDR3 is TGTGCCAGCAGTTACTCGGGACAGAACCCCTACGAGCAGTACTTC. This chain links TRBV6-5 with TRBJ2-7; 7 nucleotides align to TRBD1. Germline assignment: CDR1 MNHEY and CDR2 SVGAGI. Unmatched junction bases numbered 4, after V lost 0 bases and J lost 2 bases. The CDR3 contains 15 residues.